This T cell receptor (beta chain) is from a study of blood T cell repertoires in COVID-19. Profiled with immunoSEQ multiplex PCR; TCRdb holds only in-frame clones, not every one. The table records under 150,000 clones, around 87% of them present only once. V was trimmed by 0 bases and J by 5 bases, leaving 15 bases between them. Germline loops: CDR1 SGHKS, CDR2 YYEKEE (reference sequence). CDR3 length: 15 amino acids. The receptor's source is a woman aged 60 to 75 with active COVID-19. Sequenced: peripheral blood. The chain recombines TRBV5-5 with TRBJ2-7, with a weak D call TRBD1 (5 bases). The CDR3 DNA reads as TGTGCCAGCAGCTTGGACCCAGGGCGCAGGAACGAGCAGTACTTC. Translation: CASSLDPGRRNEQYF.